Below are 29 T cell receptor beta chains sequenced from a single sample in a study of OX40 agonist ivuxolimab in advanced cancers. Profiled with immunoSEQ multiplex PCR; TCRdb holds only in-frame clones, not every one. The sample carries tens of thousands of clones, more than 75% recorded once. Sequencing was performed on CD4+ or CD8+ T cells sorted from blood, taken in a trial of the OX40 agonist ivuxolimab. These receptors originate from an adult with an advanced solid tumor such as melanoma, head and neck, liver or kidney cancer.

The CDR3 DNA reads as TGTGCCACCAGCAGAGTGGTTAGCCCTCTCGGTAATGAGCAGTTCTTC. The encoded protein is CATSRVVSPLGNEQFF. The rearrangement joins TRBV15 to TRBJ2-1; no reliable D call. Trimming left V 1 base short and J 7 bases short, with 17 bases between. From germline, CDR1 is LNHNV and CDR2 YYDKDF (reference sequence). This CDR3 has 16 residues.

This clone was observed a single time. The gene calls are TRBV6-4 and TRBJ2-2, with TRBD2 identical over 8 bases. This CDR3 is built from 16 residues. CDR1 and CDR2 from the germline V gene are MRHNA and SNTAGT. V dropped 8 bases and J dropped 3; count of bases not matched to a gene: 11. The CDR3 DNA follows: TGTGCCAGCTCCCAGCGGGAGAAGAGTGACACCGGGGAGCTGTTTTTT. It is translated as CASSQREKSDTGELFF.

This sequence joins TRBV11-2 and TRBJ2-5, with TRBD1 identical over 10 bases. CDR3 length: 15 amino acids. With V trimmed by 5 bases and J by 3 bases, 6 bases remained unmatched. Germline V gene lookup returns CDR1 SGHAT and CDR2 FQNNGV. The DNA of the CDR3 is TGTGCCAGCAGCCCGGGACAGGGGATTAAAGAGACCCAGTACTTC. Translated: CASSPGQGIKETQYF. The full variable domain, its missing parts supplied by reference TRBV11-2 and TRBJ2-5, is EAGVAQSPRYKIIEKRQSVAFWCNPISGHATLYWYQQILGQGPKLLIQFQNNGVVDDSQLPKDRFSAERLKGVDSTLKIQPAKLEDSAVYLCASSPGQGIKETQYFGPGTRLLVL.

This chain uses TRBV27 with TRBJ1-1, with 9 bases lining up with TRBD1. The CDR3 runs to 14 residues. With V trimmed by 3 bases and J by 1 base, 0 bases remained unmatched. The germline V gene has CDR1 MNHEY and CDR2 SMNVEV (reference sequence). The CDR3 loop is CASSLDRGNTEAFF. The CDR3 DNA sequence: TGTGCCAGCAGTTTGGACAGGGGGAACACTGAAGCTTTCTTT.

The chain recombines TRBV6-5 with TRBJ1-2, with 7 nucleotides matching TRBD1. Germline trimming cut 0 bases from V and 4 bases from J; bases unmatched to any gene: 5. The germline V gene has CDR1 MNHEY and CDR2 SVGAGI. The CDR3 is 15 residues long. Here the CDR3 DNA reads TGTGCCAGCAGTTACTCGACAGGGCAATCCTATGGCTACACCTTC. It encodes CASSYSTGQSYGYTF.

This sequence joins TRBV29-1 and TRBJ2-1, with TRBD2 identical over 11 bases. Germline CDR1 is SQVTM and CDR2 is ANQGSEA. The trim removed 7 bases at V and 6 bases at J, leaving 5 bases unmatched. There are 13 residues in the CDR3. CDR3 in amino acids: CSGGLAGPNEQFF. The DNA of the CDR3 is TGCAGCGGCGGACTAGCGGGCCCCAATGAGCAGTTCTTC.

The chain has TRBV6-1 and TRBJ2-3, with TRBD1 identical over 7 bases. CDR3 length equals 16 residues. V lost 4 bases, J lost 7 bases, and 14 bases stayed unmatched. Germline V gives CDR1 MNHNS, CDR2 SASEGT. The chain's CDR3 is CASSAPGGAPRNTQYF. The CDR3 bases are TGTGCCAGCAGTGCCCCAGGGGGTGCTCCCAGAAATACGCAGTATTTT.

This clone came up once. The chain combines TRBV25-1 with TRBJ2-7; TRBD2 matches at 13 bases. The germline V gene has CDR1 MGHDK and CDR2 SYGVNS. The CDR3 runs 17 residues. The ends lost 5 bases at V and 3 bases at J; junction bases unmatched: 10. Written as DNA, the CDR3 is TGTGCCAGCAGTAAATGGACTAGCGGGAGCTCCGGCTACGAGCAGTACTTC. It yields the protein CASSKWTSGSSGYEQYF.

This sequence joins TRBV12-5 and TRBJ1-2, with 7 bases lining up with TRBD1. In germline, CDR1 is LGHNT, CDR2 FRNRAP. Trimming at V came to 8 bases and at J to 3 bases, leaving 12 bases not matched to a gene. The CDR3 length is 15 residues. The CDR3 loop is CASLGHEGAYYGYTF. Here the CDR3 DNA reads TGTGCTAGTTTGGGCCATGAGGGGGCCTACTATGGCTACACCTTC. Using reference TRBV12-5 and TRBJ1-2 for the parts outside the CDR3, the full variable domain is DARVTQTPRHKVTEMGQEVTMRCQPILGHNTVFWYRQTMMQGLELLAYFRNRAPLDDSGMPKDRFSAEMPDATLATLKIQPSEPRDSAVYFCASLGHEGAYYGYTFGSGTRLTVV.

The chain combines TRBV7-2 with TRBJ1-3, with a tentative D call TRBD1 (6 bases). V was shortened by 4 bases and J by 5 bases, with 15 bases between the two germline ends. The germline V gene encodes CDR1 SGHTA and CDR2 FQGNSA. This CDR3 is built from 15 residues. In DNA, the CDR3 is TGTGCCAGCAGCTCACAGGGCCGAAACCGAAACACCATATATTTT. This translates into CASSSQGRNRNTIYF.

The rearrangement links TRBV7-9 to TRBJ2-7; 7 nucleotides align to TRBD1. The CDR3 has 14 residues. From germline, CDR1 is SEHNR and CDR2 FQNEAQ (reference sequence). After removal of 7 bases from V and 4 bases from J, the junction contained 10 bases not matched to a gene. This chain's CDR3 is CASIPQTGPYEQYF. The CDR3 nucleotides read TGTGCCAGCATCCCTCAGACAGGGCCGTACGAGCAGTACTTC.

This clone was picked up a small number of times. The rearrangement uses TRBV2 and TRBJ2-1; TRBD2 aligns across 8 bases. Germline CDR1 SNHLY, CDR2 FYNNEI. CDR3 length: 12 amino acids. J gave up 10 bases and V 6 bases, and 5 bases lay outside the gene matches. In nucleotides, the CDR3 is TGTGCCAGCAGAGGGACTAGGGACGAGCAGTTCTTC. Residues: CASRGTRDEQFF.

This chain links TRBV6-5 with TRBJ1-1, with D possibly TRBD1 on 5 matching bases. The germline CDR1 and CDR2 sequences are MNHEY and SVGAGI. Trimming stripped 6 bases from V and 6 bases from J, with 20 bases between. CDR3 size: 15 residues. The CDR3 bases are TGTGCCAGCAGACTCTCCCGTGGTTCGGGGGCTGAAGCTTTCTTT. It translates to CASRLSRGSGAEAFF.

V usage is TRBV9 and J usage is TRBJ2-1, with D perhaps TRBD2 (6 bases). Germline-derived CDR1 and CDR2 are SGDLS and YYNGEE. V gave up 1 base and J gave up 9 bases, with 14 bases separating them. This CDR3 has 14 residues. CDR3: CASSVRRDLTEQFF. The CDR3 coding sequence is TGTGCCAGCAGCGTACGGCGGGATTTAACTGAGCAGTTCTTC.

The CDR3 coding sequence is TGTGCCAGCAGTGACGGGGAGGGTCACGGCTACACCTTC. This gives the protein CASSDGEGHGYTF. The chain couples TRBV6-4 to TRBJ1-2; D uncertain. Germline-derived CDR1 and CDR2 are MRHNA and SNTAGT. Trimming removed 2 bases at V and 8 bases at J, with 12 bases between. This CDR3 has 13 residues.

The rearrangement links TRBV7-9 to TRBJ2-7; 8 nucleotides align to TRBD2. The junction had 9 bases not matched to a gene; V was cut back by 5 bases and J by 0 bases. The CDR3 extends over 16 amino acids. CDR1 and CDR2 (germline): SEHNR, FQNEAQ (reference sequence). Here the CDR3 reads CASSAGTRESSYEQYF. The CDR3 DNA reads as TGTGCCAGCAGCGCCGGGACTAGGGAGAGCTCCTACGAGCAGTACTTC.

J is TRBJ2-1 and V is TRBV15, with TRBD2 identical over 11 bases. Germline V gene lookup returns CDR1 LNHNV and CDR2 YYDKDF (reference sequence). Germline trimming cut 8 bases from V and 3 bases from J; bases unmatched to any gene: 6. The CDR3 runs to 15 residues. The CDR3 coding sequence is TGTGCCACCGGGGAACTAGCGGGGGACTACAATGAGCAGTTCTTC. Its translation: CATGELAGDYNEQFF.

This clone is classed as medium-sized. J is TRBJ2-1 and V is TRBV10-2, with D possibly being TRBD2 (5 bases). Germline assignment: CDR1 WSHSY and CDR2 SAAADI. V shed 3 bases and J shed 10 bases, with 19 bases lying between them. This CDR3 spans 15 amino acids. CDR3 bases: TGCGCCAGCAGTGAAGAGCGAGGGAGCTTCAGGGAGCAGTTCTTC. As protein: CASSEERGSFREQFF.

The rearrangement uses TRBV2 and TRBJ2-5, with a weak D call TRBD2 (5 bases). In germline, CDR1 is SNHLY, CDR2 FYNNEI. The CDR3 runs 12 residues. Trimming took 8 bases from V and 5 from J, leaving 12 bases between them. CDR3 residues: CASPAGRETQYF. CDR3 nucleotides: TGTGCCAGCCCGGCGGGCAGGGAGACCCAGTACTTC.

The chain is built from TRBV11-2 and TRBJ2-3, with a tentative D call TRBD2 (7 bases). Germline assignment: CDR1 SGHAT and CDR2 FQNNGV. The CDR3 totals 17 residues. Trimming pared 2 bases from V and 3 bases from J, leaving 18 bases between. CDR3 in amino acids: CASSLRTGGGYTDTQYF. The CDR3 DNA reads TGTGCCAGCAGCTTAAGAACGGGGGGCGGATATACAGATACGCAGTATTTT.

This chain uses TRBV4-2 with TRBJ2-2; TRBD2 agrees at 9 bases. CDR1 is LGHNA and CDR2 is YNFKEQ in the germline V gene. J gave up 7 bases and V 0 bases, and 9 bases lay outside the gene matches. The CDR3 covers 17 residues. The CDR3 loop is CASSQDLSGGRDGELFF. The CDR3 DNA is TGTGCCAGCAGCCAAGATCTCAGCGGGGGGAGGGACGGGGAGCTGTTTTTT.

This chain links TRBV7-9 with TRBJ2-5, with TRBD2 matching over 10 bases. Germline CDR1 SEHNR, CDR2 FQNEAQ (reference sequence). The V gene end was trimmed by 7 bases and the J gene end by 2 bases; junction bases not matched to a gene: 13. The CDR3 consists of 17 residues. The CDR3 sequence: CASTYSSGGTSQETQYF. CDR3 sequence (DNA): TGTGCCAGCACGTACAGTAGCGGGGGGACCTCACAAGAGACCCAGTACTTC.

This CDR3 reads CASSLRVTEAFF. In nucleotides, the CDR3 is TGTGCCAGCAGCTTACGGGTGACTGAAGCTTTCTTT. The rearrangement joins TRBV7-9 to TRBJ1-1, with unresolved D. Germline CDR1 and CDR2: SEHNR and FQNEAQ (reference sequence). Trimming left V 2 bases short and J 5 bases short, with 6 bases between. The CDR3 spans 12 residues.

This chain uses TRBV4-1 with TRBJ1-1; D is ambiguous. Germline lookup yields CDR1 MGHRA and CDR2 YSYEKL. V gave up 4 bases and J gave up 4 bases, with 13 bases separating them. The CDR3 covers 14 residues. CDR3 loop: CASSRGGVGTEAFF. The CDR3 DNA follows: TGCGCCAGCAGCCGAGGTGGGGTGGGCACTGAAGCTTTCTTT.

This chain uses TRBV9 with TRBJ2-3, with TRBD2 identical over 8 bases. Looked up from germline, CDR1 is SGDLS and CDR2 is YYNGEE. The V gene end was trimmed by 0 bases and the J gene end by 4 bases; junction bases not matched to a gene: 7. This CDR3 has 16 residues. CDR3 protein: CASSVEGSGIADTQYF. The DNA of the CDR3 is TGTGCCAGCAGCGTAGAGGGTAGCGGGATAGCAGATACGCAGTATTTT.

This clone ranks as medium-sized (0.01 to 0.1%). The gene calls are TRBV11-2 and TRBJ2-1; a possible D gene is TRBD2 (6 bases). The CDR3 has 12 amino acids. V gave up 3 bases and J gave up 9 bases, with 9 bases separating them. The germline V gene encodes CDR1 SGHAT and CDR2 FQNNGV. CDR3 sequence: CASSFTSTEQFF. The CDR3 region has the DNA TGTGCCAGCAGCTTTACTAGCACTGAGCAGTTCTTC.

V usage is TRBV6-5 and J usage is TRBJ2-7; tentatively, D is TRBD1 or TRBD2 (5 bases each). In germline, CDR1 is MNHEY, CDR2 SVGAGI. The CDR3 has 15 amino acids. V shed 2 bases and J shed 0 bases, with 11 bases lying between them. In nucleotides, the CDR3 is TGTGCCAGCAGTTACGCCCAGGGAGACTCCTACGAGCAGTACTTC. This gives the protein CASSYAQGDSYEQYF.

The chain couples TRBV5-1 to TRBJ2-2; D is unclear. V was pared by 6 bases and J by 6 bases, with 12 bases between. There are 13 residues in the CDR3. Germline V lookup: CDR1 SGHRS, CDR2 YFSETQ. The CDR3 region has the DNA TGCGCCAGCACCCATGTTGAGGCCGGGGAGCTGTTTTTT. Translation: CASTHVEAGELFF.

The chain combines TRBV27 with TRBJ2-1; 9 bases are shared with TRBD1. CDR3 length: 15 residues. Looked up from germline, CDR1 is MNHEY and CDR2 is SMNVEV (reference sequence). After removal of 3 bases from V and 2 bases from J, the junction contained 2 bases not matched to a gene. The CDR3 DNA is TGTGCCAGCAGTTTCGGACAGGGGACCTACAATGAGCAGTTCTTC. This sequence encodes CASSFGQGTYNEQFF.